This TCR beta chain was profiled in a study of T cell responses to AZD1222 COVID-19 vaccine. Sequencing used immunoSEQ multiplex PCR; TCRdb keeps in-frame clones, though not all of them. The sample has about 150,000 clones; roughly 92% are singletons. This CDR3 contains 13 residues. From germline, CDR1 is MDHEN and CDR2 SYDVKM. Trimming pared 3 bases from V and 4 bases from J, leaving 9 bases between. Sequencing was performed on peripheral blood, taken on day 0 of AZD1222 vaccination. The receptor's source is an adult in good health. The chain couples TRBV28 to TRBJ1-2; no definite D call. DNA for the CDR3: TGTGCCAGCAGTTTGGGAGGGATCTATGGCTACACCTTC. Its protein is CASSLGGIYGYTF.